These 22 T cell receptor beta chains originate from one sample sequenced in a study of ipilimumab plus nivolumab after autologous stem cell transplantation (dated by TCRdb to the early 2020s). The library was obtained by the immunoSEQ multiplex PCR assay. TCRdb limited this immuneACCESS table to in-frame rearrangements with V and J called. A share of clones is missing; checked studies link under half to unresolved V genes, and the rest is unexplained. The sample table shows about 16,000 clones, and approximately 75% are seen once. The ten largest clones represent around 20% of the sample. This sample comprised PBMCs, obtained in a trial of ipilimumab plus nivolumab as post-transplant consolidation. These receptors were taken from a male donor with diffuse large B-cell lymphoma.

The CDR3 bases are TGCGCCAGCAGCTTGGACCAGGAAGGAAAACTGTTTTTT. Encoded protein: CASSLDQEGKLFF. The gene calls are TRBV5-1 and TRBJ1-4, with no clear D. The V end lost 0 bases, the J end lost 10 bases, and 10 bases lay between the germline ends. CDR1 and CDR2 (germline): SGHRS, YFSETQ. The length of the CDR3 is 13 residues.

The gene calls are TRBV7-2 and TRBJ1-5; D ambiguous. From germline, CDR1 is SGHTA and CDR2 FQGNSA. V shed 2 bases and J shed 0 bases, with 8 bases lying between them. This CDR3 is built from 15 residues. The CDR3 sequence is CASSLYGSSNQPQHF. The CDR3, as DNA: TGTGCCAGCAGCTTATATGGCTCTAGCAATCAGCCCCAGCATTTT.

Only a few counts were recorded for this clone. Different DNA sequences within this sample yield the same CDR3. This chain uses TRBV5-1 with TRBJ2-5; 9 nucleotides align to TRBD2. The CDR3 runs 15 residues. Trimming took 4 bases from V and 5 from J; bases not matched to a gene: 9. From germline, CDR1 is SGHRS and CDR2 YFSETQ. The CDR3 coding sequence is TGCGCCAGCAGCAGAGGGGCTAGCGGGAAGGAGACCCAGTACTTC. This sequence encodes CASSRGASGKETQYF. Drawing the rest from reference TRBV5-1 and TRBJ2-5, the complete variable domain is KAGVTQTPRYLIKTRGQQVTLSCSPISGHRSVSWYQQTPGQGLQFLFEYFSETQRNKGNFPGRFSGRQFSNSRSEMNVSTLELGDSALYLCASSRGASGKETQYFGPGTRLLVL.

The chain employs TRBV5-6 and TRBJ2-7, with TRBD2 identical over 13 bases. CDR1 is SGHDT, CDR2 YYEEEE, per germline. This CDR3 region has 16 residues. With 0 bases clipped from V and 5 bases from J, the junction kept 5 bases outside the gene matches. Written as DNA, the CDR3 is TGTGCCAGCAGCTTGGTAGGACTAGCGGGAGAGGACGAGCAGTACTTC. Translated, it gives CASSLVGLAGEDEQYF.

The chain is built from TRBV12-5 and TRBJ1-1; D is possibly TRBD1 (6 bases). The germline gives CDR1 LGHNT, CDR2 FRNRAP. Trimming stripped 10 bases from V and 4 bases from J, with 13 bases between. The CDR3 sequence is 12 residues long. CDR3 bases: TGTGCTACGGCAGGGGATTTCACTGAAGCTTTCTTT. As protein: CATAGDFTEAFF.

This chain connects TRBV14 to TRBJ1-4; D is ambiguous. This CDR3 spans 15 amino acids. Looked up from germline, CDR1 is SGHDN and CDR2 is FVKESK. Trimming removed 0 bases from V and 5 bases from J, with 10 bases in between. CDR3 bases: TGTGCCAGCAGCCAAGAGGAGCGGGGAAATGAAAAACTGTTTTTT. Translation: CASSQEERGNEKLFF.

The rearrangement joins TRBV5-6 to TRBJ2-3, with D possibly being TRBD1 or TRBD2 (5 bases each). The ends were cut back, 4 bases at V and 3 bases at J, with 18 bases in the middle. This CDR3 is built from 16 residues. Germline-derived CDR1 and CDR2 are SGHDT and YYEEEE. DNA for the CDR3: TGTGCCAGCAGCACCCGGGGCCCCGAGGGTACAGATACGCAGTATTTT. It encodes CASSTRGPEGTDTQYF.

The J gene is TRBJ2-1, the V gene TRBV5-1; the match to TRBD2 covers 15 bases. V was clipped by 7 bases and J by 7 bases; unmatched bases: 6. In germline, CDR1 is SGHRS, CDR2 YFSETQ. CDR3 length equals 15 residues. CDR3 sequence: CASSGLAGGTNEQFF. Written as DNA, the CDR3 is TGCGCCAGCTCCGGACTAGCGGGGGGGACGAATGAGCAGTTCTTC.

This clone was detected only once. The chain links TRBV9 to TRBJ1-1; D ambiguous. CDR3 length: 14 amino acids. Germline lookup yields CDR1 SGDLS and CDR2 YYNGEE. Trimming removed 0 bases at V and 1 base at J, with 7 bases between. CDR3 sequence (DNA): TGTGCCAGCAGCGTAGCTTTATCGAACACTGAAGCTTTCTTT. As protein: CASSVALSNTEAFF.

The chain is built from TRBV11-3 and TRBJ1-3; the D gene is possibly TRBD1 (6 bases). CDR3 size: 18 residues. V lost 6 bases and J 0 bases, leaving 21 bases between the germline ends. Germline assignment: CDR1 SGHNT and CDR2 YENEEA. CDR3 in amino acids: CASRRTLQTGRSGNTIYF. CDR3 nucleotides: TGTGCCAGCAGACGAACACTTCAAACAGGGCGCTCTGGAAACACCATATATTTT.

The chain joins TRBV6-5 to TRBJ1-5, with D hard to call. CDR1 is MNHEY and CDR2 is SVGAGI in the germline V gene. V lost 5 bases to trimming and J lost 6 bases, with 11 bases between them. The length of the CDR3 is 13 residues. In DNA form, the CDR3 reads TGTGCCAGCAGTCCCCGCGGGCTTCAGCCCCAGCATTTT. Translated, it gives CASSPRGLQPQHF.

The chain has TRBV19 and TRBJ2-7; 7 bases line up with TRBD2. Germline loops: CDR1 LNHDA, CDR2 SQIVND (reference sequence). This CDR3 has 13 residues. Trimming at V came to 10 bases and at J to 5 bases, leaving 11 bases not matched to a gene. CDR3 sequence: CATSPSGADEQYF. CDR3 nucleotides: TGTGCCACCAGCCCCAGCGGGGCTGACGAGCAGTACTTC.

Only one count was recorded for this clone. CDR3 sequence (DNA): TGTGCCAGCAGTTCTCCTAGGTTGTGGGGCTACACCTTC. It translates to CASSSPRLWGYTF. The chain couples TRBV5-4 to TRBJ1-2; D is unresolved. The CDR3 is made up of 13 amino acids. CDR1 SGHNT and CDR2 YYREEE come from the germline V gene (reference sequence). V lost 5 bases, J lost 8 bases, and 16 bases lay in between. Full variable domain (missing parts from reference TRBV5-4 and TRBJ1-2): ETGVTQSPTHLIKTRGQQVTLRCSSQSGHNTVSWYQQALGQGPQFIFQYYREEENGRGNFPPRFSGLQFPNYSSELNVNALELDDSALYLCASSSPRLWGYTFGSGTRLTVV.

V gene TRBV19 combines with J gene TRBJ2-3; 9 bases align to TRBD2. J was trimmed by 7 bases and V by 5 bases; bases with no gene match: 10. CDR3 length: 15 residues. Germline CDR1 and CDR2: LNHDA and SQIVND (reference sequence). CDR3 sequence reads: CASSLRGGAINTQYF. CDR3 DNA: TGTGCCAGTAGTTTGCGCGGGGGGGCCATAAATACGCAGTATTTT.

The chain's CDR3 is CATSRAFLSSGNTIYF. CDR3 coding DNA: TGTGCCACCAGCAGAGCATTCCTCAGCTCTGGAAACACCATATATTTT. This chain joins TRBV15 and TRBJ1-3; D remains unclear. V was pared by 1 base and J by 0 bases, with 10 bases between. CDR1 LNHNV and CDR2 YYDKDF come from the germline V gene (reference sequence). The CDR3 sequence is 16 residues long. The variable domain in full, with the rest retrieved from reference TRBV15 and TRBJ1-3, is DAMVIQNPRYQVTQFGKPVTLSCSQTLNHNVMYWYQQKSSQAPKLLFHYYDKDFNNEADTPDNFQSRRPNTSFCFLDIRSPGLGDTAMYLCATSRAFLSSGNTIYFGEGSWLTVV.

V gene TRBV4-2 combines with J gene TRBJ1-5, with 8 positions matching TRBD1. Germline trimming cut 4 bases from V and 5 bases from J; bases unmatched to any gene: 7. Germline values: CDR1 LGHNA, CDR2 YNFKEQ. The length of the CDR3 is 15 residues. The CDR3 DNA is TGTGCCAGCAGCCTAAGGACAGGGAGCGATCAGCCCCAGCATTTT. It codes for CASSLRTGSDQPQHF.

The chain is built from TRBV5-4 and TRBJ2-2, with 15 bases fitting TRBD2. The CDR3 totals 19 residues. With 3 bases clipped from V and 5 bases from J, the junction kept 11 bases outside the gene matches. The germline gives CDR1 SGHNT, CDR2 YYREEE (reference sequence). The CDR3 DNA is TGTGCCAGCAGCTCGCCGGGACTAGCGGGGGGCGGGGGGACCGGGGAGCTGTTTTTT. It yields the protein CASSSPGLAGGGGTGELFF.

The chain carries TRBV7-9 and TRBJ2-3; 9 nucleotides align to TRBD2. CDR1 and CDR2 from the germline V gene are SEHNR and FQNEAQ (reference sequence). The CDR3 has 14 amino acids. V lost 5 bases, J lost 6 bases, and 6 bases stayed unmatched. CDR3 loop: CASSAGGPWDTQYF. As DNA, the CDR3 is TGTGCCAGCAGCGCGGGGGGGCCATGGGATACGCAGTATTTT.

CDR3 residues: CASSQGEGLAGIGETQYF. The CDR3 nucleotides are TGTGCCAGCAGCCAAGGGGAGGGACTAGCGGGGATCGGAGAGACCCAGTACTTC. The V gene is TRBV5-4, the J gene TRBJ2-5; 13 bases match TRBD2. The V and J ends lost 4 bases and 4 bases, in that order; junction bases with no gene match: 13. CDR3 length: 18 residues. The germline V gene has CDR1 SGHNT and CDR2 YYREEE (reference sequence).

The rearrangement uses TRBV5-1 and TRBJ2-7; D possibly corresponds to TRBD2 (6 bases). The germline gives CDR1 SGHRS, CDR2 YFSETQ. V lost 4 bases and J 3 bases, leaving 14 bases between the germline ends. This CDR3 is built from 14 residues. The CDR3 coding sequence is TGCGCCAGCAGCAGCCAGGGAGGCCTCTACGAGCAGTACTTC. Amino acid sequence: CASSSQGGLYEQYF.

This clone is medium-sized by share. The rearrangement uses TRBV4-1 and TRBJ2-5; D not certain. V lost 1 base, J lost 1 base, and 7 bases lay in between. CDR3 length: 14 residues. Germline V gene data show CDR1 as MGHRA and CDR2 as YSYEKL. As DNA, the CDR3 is TGCGCCAGCAGCCAAGCTCGGATCCAAGAGACCCAGTACTTC. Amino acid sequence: CASSQARIQETQYF.

This CDR3 is CASSTSTGVHTEAFF. The CDR3 DNA reads TGCGCCAGCAGCACCTCGACAGGGGTGCACACTGAAGCTTTCTTT. The V call is TRBV5-1, the J call TRBJ1-1; 8 bases line up with TRBD1. In germline, CDR1 is SGHRS, CDR2 YFSETQ. This CDR3 spans 15 amino acids. The J segment lost 3 bases and the V segment lost 4 bases, leaving 8 bases of the junction unmatched.